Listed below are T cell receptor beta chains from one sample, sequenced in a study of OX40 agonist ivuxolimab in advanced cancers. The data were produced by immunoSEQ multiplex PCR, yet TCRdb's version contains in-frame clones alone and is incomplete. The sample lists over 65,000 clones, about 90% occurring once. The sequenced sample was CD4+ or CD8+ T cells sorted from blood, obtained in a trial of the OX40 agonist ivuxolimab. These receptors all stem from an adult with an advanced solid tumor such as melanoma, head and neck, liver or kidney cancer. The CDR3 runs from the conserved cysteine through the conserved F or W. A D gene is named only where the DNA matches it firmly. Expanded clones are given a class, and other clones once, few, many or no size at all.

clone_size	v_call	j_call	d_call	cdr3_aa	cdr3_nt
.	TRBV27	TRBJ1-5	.	CASSLSAQGHNQPQHF	TGTGCCAGCAGTTTATCGGCGCAGGGTCACAATCAGCCCCAGCATTTT
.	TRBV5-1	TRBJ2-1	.	CASSSTSGAYNEQFF	TGCGCCAGCAGCTCAACCTCAGGCGCCTACAATGAGCAGTTCTTC
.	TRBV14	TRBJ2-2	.	CASSPSTSGELFF	TGTGCCAGCAGCCCGAGTACGTCCGGGGAGCTGTTTTTT
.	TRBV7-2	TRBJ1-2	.	CASSFDDSYGYTF	TGTGCCAGCAGTTTTGATGACAGTTATGGCTACACCTTC
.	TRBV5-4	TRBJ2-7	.	CASSLDGDSYEQYF	TGTGCCAGCAGCTTGGACGGCGATTCCTACGAGCAGTACTTC
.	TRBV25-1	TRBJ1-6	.	CASSEYVGRGYSPLHF	TGTGCCAGCAGTGAATATGTAGGGAGGGGATATTCACCCCTCCACTTT
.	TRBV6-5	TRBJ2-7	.	CASSYSGPRYEQYF	TGTGCCAGCAGTTACTCGGGCCCCCGGTACGAGCAGTACTTC
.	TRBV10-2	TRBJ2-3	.	CASSPSGYTTQYF	TGCGCCAGCAGTCCAAGCGGGTACACAACGCAGTATTTT
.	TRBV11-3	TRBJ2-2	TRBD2	CASSLLGGSSTGELFF	TGTGCCAGCAGCTTATTAGGCGGGAGTAGCACCGGGGAGCTGTTTTTT
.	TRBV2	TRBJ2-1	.	CASSRGEWGNEQFF	TGTGCCAGCAGTAGGGGGGAGTGGGGGAATGAGCAGTTCTTC
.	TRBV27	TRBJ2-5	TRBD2	CASRGWGGVTETQYF	TGTGCCAGCAGGGGGTGGGGGGGAGTGACGGAGACCCAGTACTTC
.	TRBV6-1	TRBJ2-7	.	CASSRHDEQYF	TGTGCCAGCAGCCGTCATGACGAGCAGTACTTC
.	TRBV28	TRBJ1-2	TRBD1	CASRLGTGGPYGYTF	TGTGCCAGCAGACTAGGGACAGGGGGCCCCTATGGCTACACCTTC
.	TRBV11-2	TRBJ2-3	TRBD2	CASSLGNLGGGRTDTQYF	TGTGCCAGCAGCTTAGGGAATCTTGGCGGGGGACGCACAGATACGCAGTATTTT
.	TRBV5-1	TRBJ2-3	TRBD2	CASSLASGGSDTQYF	TGCGCCAGCAGCTTGGCTAGCGGGGGGTCAGATACGCAGTATTTT
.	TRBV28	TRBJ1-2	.	CASSYPVSNVRYGYTF	TGTGCCAGCAGTTACCCAGTGTCGAACGTCCGCTATGGCTACACCTTC
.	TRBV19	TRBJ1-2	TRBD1	CASTEGQGTNGYTF	TGTGCCAGTACCGAAGGACAGGGGACGAATGGCTACACCTTC
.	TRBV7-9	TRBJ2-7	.	CASSPGTGDKQYF	TGTGCCAGCAGCCCGGGTACGGGGGACAAGCAGTACTTC
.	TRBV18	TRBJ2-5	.	CASSPGTQETQYF	TGTGCCAGCTCACCAGGGACCCAAGAGACCCAGTACTTC
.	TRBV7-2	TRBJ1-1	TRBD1	CASAQGAGTEAFF	TGTGCCAGCGCACAGGGGGCAGGCACTGAAGCTTTCTTT
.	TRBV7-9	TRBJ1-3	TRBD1	CASSLIDRAIYF	TGTGCCAGCAGCTTAATCGACAGGGCCATATATTTT
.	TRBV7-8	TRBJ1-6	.	CASSPPEGRNSPLHF	TGTGCCAGCAGCCCGCCGGAAGGAAGAAATTCACCCCTCCACTTT
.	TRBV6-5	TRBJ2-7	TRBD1	CASSYSTGGYHEQYF	TGTGCCAGCAGTTACTCGACAGGGGGCTACCACGAGCAGTACTTC
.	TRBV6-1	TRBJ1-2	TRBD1	CASSDRDRGLGAGGYTF	TGTGCCAGCAGTGACCGGGACAGGGGGCTCGGCGCGGGTGGCTACACCTTC
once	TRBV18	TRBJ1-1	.	CASSPLSANTEAFF	TGTGCCAGCTCACCCTTATCAGCGAACACTGAAGCTTTCTTT
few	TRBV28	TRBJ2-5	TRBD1	CASSLGQLRETQYF	TGTGCCAGCAGTTTGGGACAGCTGAGGGAGACCCAGTACTTC
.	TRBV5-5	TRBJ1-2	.	CASSLENRDGYTF	TGTGCCAGCAGCTTGGAAAACAGGGATGGCTACACCTTC
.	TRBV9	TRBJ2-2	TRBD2	CASSAPGLNTGELFF	TGTGCCAGCAGCGCGCCGGGACTAAACACCGGGGAGCTGTTTTTT
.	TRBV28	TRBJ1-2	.	CAGYGQTYGYTF	TGTGCCGGCTACGGACAGACTTATGGCTACACCTTC
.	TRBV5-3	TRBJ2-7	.	CARSPDRAYEQYF	TGTGCCAGAAGCCCTGACAGAGCCTACGAGCAGTACTTC
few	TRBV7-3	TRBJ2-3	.	CASSLTGRTDTQYF	TGTGCCAGCAGCTTGACAGGTCGGACAGATACGCAGTATTTT
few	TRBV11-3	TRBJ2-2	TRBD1	CASSFRAPTRGTGELFF	TGTGCCAGCAGCTTTAGGGCGCCCACCAGGGGGACCGGGGAGCTGTTTTTT